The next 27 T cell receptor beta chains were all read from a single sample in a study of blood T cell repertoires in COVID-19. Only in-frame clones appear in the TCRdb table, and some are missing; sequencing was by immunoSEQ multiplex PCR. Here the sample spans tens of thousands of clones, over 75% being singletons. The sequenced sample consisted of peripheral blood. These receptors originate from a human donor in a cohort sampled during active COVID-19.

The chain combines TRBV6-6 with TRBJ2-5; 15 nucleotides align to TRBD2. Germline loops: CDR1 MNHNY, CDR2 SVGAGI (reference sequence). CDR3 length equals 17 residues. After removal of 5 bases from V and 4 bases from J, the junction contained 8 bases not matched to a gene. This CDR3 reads CASSLLGLAGGGETQYF. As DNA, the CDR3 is TGTGCCAGCAGTCTCCTGGGACTAGCGGGGGGAGGAGAGACCCAGTACTTC.

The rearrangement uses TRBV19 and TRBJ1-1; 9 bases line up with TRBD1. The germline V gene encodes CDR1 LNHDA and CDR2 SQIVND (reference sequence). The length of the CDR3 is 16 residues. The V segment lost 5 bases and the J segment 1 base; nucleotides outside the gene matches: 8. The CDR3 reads CASSYRQGGSNTEAFF. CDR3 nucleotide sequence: TGTGCCAGTAGTTACCGACAGGGGGGATCGAACACTGAAGCTTTCTTT.

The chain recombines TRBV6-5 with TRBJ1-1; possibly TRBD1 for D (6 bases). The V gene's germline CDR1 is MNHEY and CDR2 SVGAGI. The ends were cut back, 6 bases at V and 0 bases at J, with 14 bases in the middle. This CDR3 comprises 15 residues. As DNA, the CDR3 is TGTGCCAGCAGCCTAGGGGGAAGCGTGAACACTGAAGCTTTCTTT. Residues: CASSLGGSVNTEAFF.

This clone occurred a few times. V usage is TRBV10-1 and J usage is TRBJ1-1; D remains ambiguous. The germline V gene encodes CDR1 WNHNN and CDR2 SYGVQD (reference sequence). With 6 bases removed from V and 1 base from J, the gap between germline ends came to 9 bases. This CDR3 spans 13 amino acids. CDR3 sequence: CASSALRNTEAFF. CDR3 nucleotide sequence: TGCGCCAGCAGCGCCCTGAGGAACACTGAAGCTTTCTTT.

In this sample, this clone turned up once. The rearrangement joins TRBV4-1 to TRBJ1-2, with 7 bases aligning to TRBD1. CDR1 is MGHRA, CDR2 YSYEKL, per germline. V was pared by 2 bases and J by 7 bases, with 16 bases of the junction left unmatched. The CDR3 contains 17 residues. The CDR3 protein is CASSQPRAGASGGGYTF. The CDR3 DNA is TGCGCCAGCAGCCAACCGCGGGCAGGGGCGTCAGGGGGTGGCTACACCTTC.

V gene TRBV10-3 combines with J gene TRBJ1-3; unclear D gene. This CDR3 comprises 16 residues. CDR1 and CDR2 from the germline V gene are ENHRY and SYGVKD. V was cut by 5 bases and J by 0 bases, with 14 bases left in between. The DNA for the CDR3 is TGTGCCATCAGTCCCTTAACCGGTAACTCTGGAAACACCATATATTTT. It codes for CAISPLTGNSGNTIYF.

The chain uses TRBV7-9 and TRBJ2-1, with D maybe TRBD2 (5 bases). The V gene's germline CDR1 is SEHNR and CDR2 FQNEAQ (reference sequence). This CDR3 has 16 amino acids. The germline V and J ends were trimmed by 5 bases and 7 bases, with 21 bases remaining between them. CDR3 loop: CASSHPAADYDNEQFF. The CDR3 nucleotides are TGTGCCAGCAGCCACCCCGCCGCCGACTATGATAATGAGCAGTTCTTC.

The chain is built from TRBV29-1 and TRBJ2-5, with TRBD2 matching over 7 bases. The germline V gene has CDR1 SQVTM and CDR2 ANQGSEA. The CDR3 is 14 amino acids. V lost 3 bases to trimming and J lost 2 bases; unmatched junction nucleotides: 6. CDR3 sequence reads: CSVDSTGGQETQYF. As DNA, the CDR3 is TGCAGCGTTGATTCTACGGGAGGACAAGAGACCCAGTACTTC.

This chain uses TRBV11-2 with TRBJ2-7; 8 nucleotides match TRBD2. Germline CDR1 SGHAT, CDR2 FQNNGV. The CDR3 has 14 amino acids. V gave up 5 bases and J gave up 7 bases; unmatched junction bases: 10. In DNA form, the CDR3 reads TGTGCCAGCAGCCCCACTAGCGGTGGAGCGGAGCAGTACTTC. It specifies CASSPTSGGAEQYF.

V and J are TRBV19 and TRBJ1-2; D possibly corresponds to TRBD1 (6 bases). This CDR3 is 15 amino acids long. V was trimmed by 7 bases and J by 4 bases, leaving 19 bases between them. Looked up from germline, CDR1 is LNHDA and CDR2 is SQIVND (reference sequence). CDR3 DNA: TGTGCCAGTACTCAGACGCGGGGGGGGGCCTATGGCTACACCTTC. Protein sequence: CASTQTRGGAYGYTF.

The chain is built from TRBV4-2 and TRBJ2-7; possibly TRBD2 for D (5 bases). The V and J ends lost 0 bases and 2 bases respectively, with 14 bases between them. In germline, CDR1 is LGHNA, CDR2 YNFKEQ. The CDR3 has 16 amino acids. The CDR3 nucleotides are TGTGCCAGCAGCCAAGAACCCGGACTGCAAACCTACGAGCAGTACTTC. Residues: CASSQEPGLQTYEQYF.

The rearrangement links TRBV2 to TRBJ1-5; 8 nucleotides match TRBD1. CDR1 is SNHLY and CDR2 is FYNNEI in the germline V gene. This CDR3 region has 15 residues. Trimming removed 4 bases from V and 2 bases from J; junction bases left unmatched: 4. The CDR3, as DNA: TGTGCCAGCAGTGCAGGACAGGGAGGCAATCAGCCCCAGCATTTT. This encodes CASSAGQGGNQPQHF. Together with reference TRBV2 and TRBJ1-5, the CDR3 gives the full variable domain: EPEVTQTPSHQVTQMGQEVILRCVPISNHLYFYWYRQILGQKVEFLVSFYNNEISEKSEIFDDQFSVERPDGSNFTLKIRSTKLEDSAMYFCASSAGQGGNQPQHFGDGTRLSIL.

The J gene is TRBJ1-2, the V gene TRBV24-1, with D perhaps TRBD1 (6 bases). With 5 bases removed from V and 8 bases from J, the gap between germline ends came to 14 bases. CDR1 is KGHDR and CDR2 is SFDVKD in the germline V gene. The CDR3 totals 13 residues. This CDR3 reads CATSAGGAHGYTF. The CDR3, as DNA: TGTGCCACCAGTGCCGGGGGGGCTCACGGCTACACCTTC.

CDR3 bases: TGTGCCAGCAGCGTAGCGTTGCACAACGGGAACAATGAGCAGTTCTTC. It translates to CASSVALHNGNNEQFF. This chain joins TRBV9 and TRBJ2-1; D perhaps matches TRBD2 (5 bases). Germline values: CDR1 SGDLS, CDR2 YYNGEE. There are 16 residues in the CDR3. V lost 0 bases to trimming and J lost 5 bases, with 15 bases between them.

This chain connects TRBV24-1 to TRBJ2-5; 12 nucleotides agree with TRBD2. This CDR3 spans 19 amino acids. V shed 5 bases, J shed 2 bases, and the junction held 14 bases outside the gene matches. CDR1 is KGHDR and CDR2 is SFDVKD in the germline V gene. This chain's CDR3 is CATSAPWTSGDESQETQYF. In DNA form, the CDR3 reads TGTGCCACCAGTGCCCCGTGGACTAGCGGGGATGAAAGTCAAGAGACCCAGTACTTC.

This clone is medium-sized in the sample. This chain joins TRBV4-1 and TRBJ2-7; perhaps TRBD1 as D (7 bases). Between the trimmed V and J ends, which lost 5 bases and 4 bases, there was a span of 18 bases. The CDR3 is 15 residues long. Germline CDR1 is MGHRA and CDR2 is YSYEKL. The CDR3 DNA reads TGCGCCAGCAGCAATCAACTGCAGGGGGGTTACGAGCAGTACTTC. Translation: CASSNQLQGGYEQYF.

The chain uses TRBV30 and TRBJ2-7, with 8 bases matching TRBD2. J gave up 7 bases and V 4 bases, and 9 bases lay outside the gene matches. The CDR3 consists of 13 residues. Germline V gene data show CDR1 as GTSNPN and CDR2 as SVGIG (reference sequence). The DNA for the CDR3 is TGTGCCTGGACCCCGGGGGGGGCAGGGGAGCAGTACTTC. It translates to CAWTPGGAGEQYF.

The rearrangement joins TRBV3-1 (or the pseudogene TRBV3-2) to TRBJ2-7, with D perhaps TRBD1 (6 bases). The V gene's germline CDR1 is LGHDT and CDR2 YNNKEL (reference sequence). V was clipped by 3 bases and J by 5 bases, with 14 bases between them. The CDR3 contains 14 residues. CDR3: CASSQQPKGDEQYF. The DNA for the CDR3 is TGTGCCAGCAGCCAGCAACCCAAGGGGGACGAGCAGTACTTC.

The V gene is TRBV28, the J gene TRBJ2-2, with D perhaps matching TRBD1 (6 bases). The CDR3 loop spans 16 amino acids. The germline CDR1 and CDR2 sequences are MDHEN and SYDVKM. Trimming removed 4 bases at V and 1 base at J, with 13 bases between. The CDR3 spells CASSYYPQGNTGELFF. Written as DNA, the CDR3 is TGTGCCAGCAGTTATTACCCACAGGGGAACACCGGGGAGCTGTTTTTT.

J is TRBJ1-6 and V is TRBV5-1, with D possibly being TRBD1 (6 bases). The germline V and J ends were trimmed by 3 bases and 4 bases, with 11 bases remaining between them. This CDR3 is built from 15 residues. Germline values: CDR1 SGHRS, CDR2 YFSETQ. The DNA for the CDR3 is TGCGCCAGCAGCTCCACAGGGTTGTATAATTCACCCCTCCACTTT. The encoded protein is CASSSTGLYNSPLHF.

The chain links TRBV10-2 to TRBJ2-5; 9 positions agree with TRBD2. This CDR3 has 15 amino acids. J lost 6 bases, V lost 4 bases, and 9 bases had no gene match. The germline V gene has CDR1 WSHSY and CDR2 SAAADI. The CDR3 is CASSGGGGAIKTQYF. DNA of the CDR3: TGCGCCAGCAGTGGGGGCGGGGGGGCCATCAAGACCCAGTACTTC.

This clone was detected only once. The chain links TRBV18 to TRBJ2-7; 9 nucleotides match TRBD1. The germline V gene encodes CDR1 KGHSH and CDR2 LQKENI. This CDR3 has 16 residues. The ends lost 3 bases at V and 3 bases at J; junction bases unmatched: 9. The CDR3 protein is CASSPRTGEVNYEQYF. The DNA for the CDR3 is TGTGCCAGCTCACCCCGGACAGGGGAAGTTAACTACGAGCAGTACTTC.

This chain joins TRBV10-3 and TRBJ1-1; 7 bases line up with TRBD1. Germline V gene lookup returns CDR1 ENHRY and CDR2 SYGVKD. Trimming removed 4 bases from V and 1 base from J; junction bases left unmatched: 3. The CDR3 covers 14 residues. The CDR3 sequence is CAISVGQTNTEAFF. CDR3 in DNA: TGTGCCATCAGTGTGGGACAGACGAACACTGAAGCTTTCTTT.

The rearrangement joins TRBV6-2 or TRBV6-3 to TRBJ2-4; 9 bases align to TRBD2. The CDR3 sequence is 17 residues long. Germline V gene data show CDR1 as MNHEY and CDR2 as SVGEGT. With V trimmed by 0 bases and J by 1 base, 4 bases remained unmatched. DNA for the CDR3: TGTGCCAGCAGTTACTCGTCAAGCGGGAGGGCCAAAAACATTCAGTACTTC. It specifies CASSYSSSGRAKNIQYF.

The CDR3: CAIKEGTGSMNTEAFF. In nucleotides, the CDR3 is TGTGCCATCAAAGAAGGGACAGGGAGTATGAACACTGAAGCTTTCTTT. The V and J genes are TRBV10-3 and TRBJ1-1, with 9 bases matching TRBD1. CDR3 length: 16 residues. Unmatched junction bases numbered 9, after V lost 7 bases and J lost 0 bases. Germline V lookup: CDR1 ENHRY, CDR2 SYGVKD.

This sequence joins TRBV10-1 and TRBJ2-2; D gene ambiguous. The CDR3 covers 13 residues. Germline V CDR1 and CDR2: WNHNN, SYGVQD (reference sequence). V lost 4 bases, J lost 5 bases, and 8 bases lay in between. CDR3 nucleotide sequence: TGCGCCAGCAGTGTCCAGGAAACCGGGGAGCTGTTTTTT. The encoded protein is CASSVQETGELFF.

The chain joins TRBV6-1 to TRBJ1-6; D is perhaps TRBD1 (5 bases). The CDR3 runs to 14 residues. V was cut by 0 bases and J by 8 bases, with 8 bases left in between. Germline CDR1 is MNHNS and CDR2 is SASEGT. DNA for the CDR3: TGTGCCAGCAGTGAAGCGGCCAGGGATTCACCCCTCCACTTT. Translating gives CASSEAARDSPLHF.